This TCR beta chain was sequenced during a study of blood T cell repertoires in COVID-19. Study details: Samples came from the United States, Italy and Spain, spanning acute and convalescent COVID-19. PBMCs, B-cell-depleted T cells, or T cells were the source of the cDNA or gDNA that made up the material.

The CDR3 length is 15 residues. V was clipped by 2 bases and J by 7 bases; unmatched bases: 5. The germline V gene encodes CDR1 MNHEY and CDR2 SMNVEV (reference sequence). As processed by the authors: Counts of nucleated cells, estimated from reference gene primer amplification, were obtained. The table came from immunoSEQ multiplex PCR; TCRdb's copy has only in-frame clones and leaves some out. V and J calls and clone size are given by that table; D and trimming were obtained from the DNA. Among about 88,000 clones listed, about 90% were seen once. The receptor was isolated from a male donor with acute or convalescent COVID-19. The rearrangement uses TRBV27 and TRBJ2-2, with 9 bases aligning to TRBD2. The sample taken for sequencing was peripheral blood. CDR3 in DNA: TGTGCCAGCAGTTTAATAGCGGGGGTTGGCGGGGAGCTGTTTTTT. This codes for CASSLIAGVGGELFF.